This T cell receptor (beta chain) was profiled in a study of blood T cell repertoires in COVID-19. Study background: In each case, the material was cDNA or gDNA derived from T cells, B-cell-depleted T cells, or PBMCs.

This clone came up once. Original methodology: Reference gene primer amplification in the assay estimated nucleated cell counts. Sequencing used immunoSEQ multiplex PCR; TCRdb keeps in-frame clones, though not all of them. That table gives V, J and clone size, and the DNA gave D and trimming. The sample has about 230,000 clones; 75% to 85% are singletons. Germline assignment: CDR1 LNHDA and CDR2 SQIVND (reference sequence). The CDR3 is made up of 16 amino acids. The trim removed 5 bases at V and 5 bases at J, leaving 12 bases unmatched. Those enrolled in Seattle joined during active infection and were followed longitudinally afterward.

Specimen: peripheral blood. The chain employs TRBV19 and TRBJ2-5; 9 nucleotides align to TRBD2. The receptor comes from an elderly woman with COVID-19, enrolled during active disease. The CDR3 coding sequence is TGTGCCAGTAGTCCAACTAGCGGGCGGAGGGGGGAGACCCAGTACTTC. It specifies CASSPTSGRRGETQYF.